The 7 T cell receptor beta chains presented below share a single source sample, sequenced in a study of monozygotic twins with inflammatory bowel disease. TCRdb reprocessed the 5' RACE reads and stores each CDR3 protein as one record, lacking DNA. The sample data list about 160,000 distinct CDR3 sequences. Sequencing used blood. The receptors come from a human donor with ulcerative colitis or Crohn's disease, or a healthy co-twin of an affected twin (not recorded which).

The J gene is TRBJ2-2, the V gene TRBV7-3; as DNA is missing, the TRBD1 call by TCRdb cannot be tested. The CDR3 is 13 amino acids. The germline V gene has CDR1 SGHTA and CDR2 FQGTGA. The CDR3 sequence: CASSPWTAGELFF.

V usage is TRBV25-1 and J usage is TRBJ2-3; with no DNA, the TCRdb D assignment of TRBD2 cannot be verified. CDR1 MGHDK and CDR2 SYGVNS come from the germline V gene. The CDR3 runs to 14 residues. CDR3 region: CASSRDYGTDTQYF.

The V gene is TRBV4-1, the J gene TRBJ2-3; TCRdb lists TRBD2, though no DNA is available to test this call. Germline V gives CDR1 MGHRA, CDR2 YSYEKL. The CDR3 totals 13 residues. CDR3: CATGRESTDTQYF.

CDR3: CASSPRSPESREQYF. V and J are TRBV4-2 and TRBJ2-7; the TRBD1 assignment by TCRdb is unverifiable without DNA. The CDR3 consists of 15 residues. Germline CDR1 and CDR2: LGHNA and YNFKEQ.

The gene calls are TRBV27 and TRBJ1-1. CDR1 and CDR2 (germline): MNHEY, SMNVEV (reference sequence). This CDR3 contains 15 residues. CDR3: CASSSDLGGNTEAFF.

This chain uses TRBV21-1 with TRBJ2-3. TRBV21-1 is flagged as a pseudogene. The CDR3 consists of 16 residues. This CDR3 reads CASSKWNGASTDTQYF.

J is TRBJ2-1 and V is TRBV18; TCRdb lists TRBD2, though no DNA is available to test this call. CDR3 size: 15 residues. Germline V lookup: CDR1 KGHSH, CDR2 LQKENI. Here the CDR3 reads CASSPPSGSGDEQFF.